This passage covers 20 T cell receptor beta chains from one sample sequenced in a study of blood T cell repertoires in COVID-19. Here immunoSEQ multiplex PCR was the method, and the copy in TCRdb shows in-frame clones only, minus some. Among hundreds of thousands of clones listed, roughly 83% were seen once. Sample: peripheral blood. These receptors originate from a woman in her 70s with active or convalescent COVID-19.

The chain carries TRBV30 and TRBJ2-6, with D tentatively TRBD1 (5 bases). The CDR3 length is 14 residues. Germline CDR1 GTSNPN, CDR2 SVGIG (reference sequence). Trimming cost V 7 bases and J 2 bases, with 12 bases left between them. The CDR3 nucleotides read TGTGCCTCGGCCCCAGGGCCTGGGGCCAACGTCCTGACTTTC. Residues: CASAPGPGANVLTF.

This clone was found a few times. The chain is built from TRBV11-2 and TRBJ2-2; 7 bases map to TRBD2. The V gene's germline CDR1 is SGHAT and CDR2 FQNNGV. This CDR3 has 15 amino acids. V was clipped by 0 bases and J by 3 bases; unmatched bases: 1. The CDR3 reads CASSLEGGYTGELFF. The CDR3 DNA is TGTGCCAGCAGCTTAGAGGGAGGGTACACCGGGGAGCTGTTTTTT.

This clone was counted only a few times. The rearrangement joins TRBV27 to TRBJ1-5; 7 bases map to TRBD1. Per germline, CDR1 MNHEY and CDR2 SMNVEV (reference sequence). The CDR3 runs 15 residues. V lost 3 bases and J lost 4; bases outside the gene matches: 6. The CDR3 spells CASSFHRGGNQPQHF. The CDR3 DNA is TGTGCCAGCAGTTTCCACAGGGGTGGAAATCAGCCCCAGCATTTT.

This clone was recorded only once. J is TRBJ2-7 and V is TRBV5-1; tentatively, D is TRBD2 (6 bases). The V end lost 4 bases, the J end lost 2 bases, and 10 bases lay between the germline ends. The CDR3 sequence is 13 residues long. The germline gives CDR1 SGHRS, CDR2 YFSETQ. The CDR3, as DNA: TGCGCCAGCAGCCACGGGAGAACCTACGAGCAGTACTTC. This translates into CASSHGRTYEQYF.

The chain links TRBV5-1 to TRBJ1-3, with D unclear. The CDR3 spans 15 residues. CDR1 is SGHRS, CDR2 YFSETQ, per germline. V shed 3 bases and J shed 3 bases, with 13 bases lying between them. The CDR3 region is CASSSGLKDGNTIYF. In DNA form, the CDR3 reads TGCGCCAGCAGCTCCGGACTGAAGGATGGAAACACCATATATTTT.

The chain combines TRBV11-3 with TRBJ1-3; 7 positions agree with TRBD1. The CDR3 has 16 amino acids. The junction had 11 bases not matched to a gene; V was cut back by 5 bases and J by 4 bases. The germline V gene has CDR1 SGHNT and CDR2 YENEEA. The CDR3 loop is CASSLTGEGIGNTIYF. The CDR3 DNA reads TGTGCCAGCAGCCTCACAGGGGAAGGAATCGGAAACACCATATATTTT.

Points on this clone: The junction differs from germline at one of its ends, possibly a read error. This chain links TRBV5-1 with TRBJ2-3, with 9 bases fitting TRBD2. CDR1 is SGHRS and CDR2 is YFSETQ in the germline V gene. The CDR3 length is 14 residues. The CDR3 sequence: CARSWAGGADTQYF. CDR3 in DNA: TGCGCCCGCAGCTGGGCGGGGGGGGCGGATACGCAGTATTTT.

V usage is TRBV15 and J usage is TRBJ1-6; the D gene is possibly TRBD1 (5 bases). In germline, CDR1 is LNHNV, CDR2 YYDKDF (reference sequence). The CDR3 loop spans 15 amino acids. V was trimmed by 0 bases and J by 8 bases, leaving 11 bases between them. CDR3 DNA sequence: TGTGCCACCAGCAGAGATCGGCAGGGTTATTCACCCCTCCACTTT. It encodes CATSRDRQGYSPLHF.

The V and J genes are TRBV5-1 and TRBJ2-1, with TRBD2 matching 11 bases. The V gene end was trimmed by 6 bases and the J gene end by 2 bases; junction bases not matched to a gene: 1. CDR1 is SGHRS, CDR2 YFSETQ, per germline. This CDR3 has 14 residues. DNA of the CDR3: TGCGCCAGCAAGACTAGCGGGACCTACAATGAGCAGTTCTTC. Translated: CASKTSGTYNEQFF.

The chain employs TRBV7-6 and TRBJ2-2; the match to TRBD1 covers 7 bases. J lost 2 bases, V lost 4 bases, and 4 bases had no gene match. Per the germline V gene, CDR1 is SGHVS and CDR2 is FNYEAQ. The CDR3 has 15 residues. The DNA of the CDR3 is TGTGCCAGCAGCTCCGGGACAGTAAACACCGGGGAGCTGTTTTTT. It codes for CASSSGTVNTGELFF.

J is TRBJ2-5 and V is TRBV5-4, with a possible D match to TRBD2 (5 bases). Germline V gene sequence: CDR1 SGHNT, CDR2 YYREEE (reference sequence). Deletions cut 4 bases from V and 1 base from J, with 8 bases between. This CDR3 has 13 residues. The CDR3, as DNA: TGTGCCAGCAGCCCGGACTTCCAAGAGACCCAGTACTTC. Translating it yields CASSPDFQETQYF.

The chain is built from TRBV5-1 and TRBJ1-1, with TRBD1 matching 7 bases. Germline values: CDR1 SGHRS, CDR2 YFSETQ. The CDR3 loop spans 14 amino acids. Unmatched junction bases numbered 11, after V lost 5 bases and J lost 7 bases. CDR3 region: CASRVRQGVVEAFF. The CDR3 DNA follows: TGCGCCAGCAGGGTACGGCAGGGGGTTGTTGAAGCTTTCTTT.

V is TRBV7-9 and J is TRBJ1-2; TRBD1 matches 10 bases. The V gene end was trimmed by 3 bases and the J gene end by 8 bases; junction bases not matched to a gene: 9. In germline, CDR1 is SEHNR, CDR2 FQNEAQ (reference sequence). This CDR3 comprises 15 residues. DNA of the CDR3: TGTGCCAGCAGCTTTCAGGAGGGACAGGGGAGCGGCTACACCTTC. As protein: CASSFQEGQGSGYTF.

The chain couples TRBV5-6 to TRBJ1-2; D is possibly TRBD1 (5 bases). This CDR3 has 14 residues. Trimming removed 4 bases at V and 5 bases at J, with 15 bases between. From germline, CDR1 is SGHDT and CDR2 YYEEEE. The CDR3 region has the DNA TGTGCCAGCAGCGGGGCAGGCTTGGAGTATGGCTACACCTTC. This codes for CASSGAGLEYGYTF.

The chain links TRBV19 to TRBJ1-2; tentative D call: TRBD1 (5 bases). The CDR3 totals 14 residues. Between the trimmed V and J ends, which lost 9 bases and 4 bases, there was a span of 18 bases. The germline V gene encodes CDR1 LNHDA and CDR2 SQIVND (reference sequence). The CDR3 sequence is CASAKQGNLYGYTF. CDR3 nucleotide sequence: TGTGCCAGCGCCAAGCAGGGAAACCTCTATGGCTACACCTTC.

V and J are TRBV14 and TRBJ1-6, with D perhaps matching TRBD1 (6 bases). Trimming took off 1 base at V and 9 bases at J, with 10 bases between the two ends. The CDR3 totals 14 residues. Germline values: CDR1 SGHDN, CDR2 FVKESK. The CDR3 sequence is CASSQGGGGSPLHF. CDR3 sequence (DNA): TGTGCCAGCAGCCAAGGAGGGGGTGGTTCACCCCTCCACTTT.

In DNA, the CDR3 is TGTGCCATCAGTGAGTCCGGGAACACTGAAGCTTTCTTT. Its protein product is CAISESGNTEAFF. The V gene is TRBV10-3, the J gene TRBJ1-1; D gene ambiguous. The CDR3 runs 13 residues. The V and J ends lost 0 bases and 1 base respectively, with 3 bases between them. Germline CDR1 is ENHRY and CDR2 is SYGVKD.

The CDR3 spells CASSLGLAGADEQYF. CDR3 DNA: TGCGCCAGCAGCCTGGGGCTAGCGGGAGCCGACGAGCAGTACTTC. This sequence joins TRBV5-1 and TRBJ2-7, with TRBD2 matching over 10 bases. The CDR3 extends over 15 amino acids. Trimming removed 4 bases from V and 5 bases from J; junction bases left unmatched: 9. Germline V gene data show CDR1 as SGHRS and CDR2 as YFSETQ. The full variable domain, rest sourced from reference TRBV5-1 and TRBJ2-7, is KAGVTQTPRYLIKTRGQQVTLSCSPISGHRSVSWYQQTPGQGLQFLFEYFSETQRNKGNFPGRFSGRQFSNSRSEMNVSTLELGDSALYLCASSLGLAGADEQYFGPGTRLTVT.

The rearrangement links TRBV6-5 to TRBJ2-3; D possibly corresponds to TRBD2 (5 bases). The CDR3 contains 12 residues. V was pared by 8 bases and J by 8 bases, with 14 bases between. CDR1 and CDR2 from the germline V gene are MNHEY and SVGAGI. The DNA for the CDR3 is TGTGCCAGCCACTTCCGGGGTGGTACGCAGTATTTT. Encoded protein: CASHFRGGTQYF.

The chain recombines TRBV24-1 with TRBJ2-1; 8 bases are a match to TRBD1. Trimming cost V 2 bases and J 7 bases; bases outside gene matches: 9. The CDR3 is made up of 16 amino acids. From germline, CDR1 is KGHDR and CDR2 SFDVKD. The CDR3, as DNA: TGTGCCACCAGTGATTCCGGACAGGGAGGTCGTAATGAGCAGTTCTTC. Translation: CATSDSGQGGRNEQFF.